The clone carrying this T cell receptor beta chain has a handful of counts. The antigen is not known. As to time point: new active TB diagnosis, blood taken before or within 7 days of starting treatment. This sample is part of a study of T cells in tuberculosis. Study-level background: A South African cohort included IGRA-negative adolescents, latently infected IGRA-positive adolescents and adults with active tuberculosis. Overall study results and limits: Shorter CDR3-alpha in active tuberculosis partly drove smaller distances. GMM-specific TCRs were nearer to active tuberculosis alpha repertoires, suggesting expansion.

The CDR3 totals 15 residues. Looked up from germline, CDR1 is MNHEY and CDR2 is SVGAGI. V lost 4 bases, J lost 4 bases, and 5 bases stayed unmatched. Clones were sequenced by immunoSEQ multiplex PCR, and TCRdb holds only the in-frame ones, with some missing. Counted here are tens of thousands of clones, around 92% occurring once; the ten biggest clones make up roughly 7%. This material consisted of PBMCs, taken at tuberculosis diagnosis. The TCR sequence derives from an adult with tuberculosis. Some clones in this sample may be carry-over from other donors' samples. This chain links TRBV6-5 with TRBJ1-5; TRBD1 agrees at 9 bases. The CDR3 sequence: CASSLGTGTNQPQHF. The CDR3 coding sequence is TGTGCCAGCAGTTTGGGGACAGGGACGAATCAGCCCCAGCATTTT.